Presented here are 10 T cell receptor beta chains from one specimen sequenced in a study of blood T cells in healthy people across ages. The authors ran a second PCR of about 7 to 11 cycles using a sample-barcoded 5' primer and a J-beta primer mix. TCRdb re-derived calls from the 5' RACE reads in MiXCR, one entry per CDR3 protein. The sample includes over a million distinct CDR3 sequences, approximately 59% of them seen just once. Sequenced input: blood. The receptors here all came from a man in his late teens or twenties in good health.

A few counts support this clonotype. This chain connects TRBV6-2 or TRBV6-3 to TRBJ2-1; TRBD2 agrees at 7 bases. This CDR3 comprises 13 residues. The junction had 2 bases not matched to a gene; V was cut back by 0 bases and J by 9 bases. The germline CDR1 and CDR2 sequences are MNHEY and SVGEGT. The CDR3 reads CASSYSGGGEQFF. Here the CDR3 DNA reads TGTGCCAGCAGTTACTCTGGCGGGGGTGAGCAGTTCTTC.

Concerning this clonotype itself: One junction end does not reproduce the germline sequence, and a read error may be involved. V gene TRBV10-2 combines with J gene TRBJ2-3; 7 bases map to TRBD1. CDR3 length: 16 amino acids. Per germline, CDR1 WSHSY and CDR2 SAAADI. The CDR3 DNA sequence: TGCGCTAGCAGTGAGTCTTTAGCCCACAGGGGAGATACGCAGTATTTT. As protein: CASSESLAHRGDTQYF.

This clonotype has at least ten counts. The junction departs from germline at one end; a sequencing error may be responsible. The chain uses TRBV5-1 and TRBJ2-7; D uncertain. CDR1 is SGHRS, CDR2 YFSETQ, per germline. CDR3 length equals 12 residues. The CDR3 sequence is CASSLVRDEQYF. In DNA form, the CDR3 reads TGTGCCAGCAGCTTAGTTCGAGACGAGCAGTACTTC.

The gene calls are TRBV20-1 and TRBJ2-1; 8 bases are a match to TRBD1. The junction had 12 bases not matched to a gene; V was cut back by 3 bases and J by 5 bases. Germline loops: CDR1 DFQATT, CDR2 SNEGSKA (reference sequence). CDR3 length: 16 residues. DNA of the CDR3: TGCAGTGCTAGCGGAGGCAGGGGGCAGGGAAACAATGAGCAGTTCTTC. This encodes CSASGGRGQGNNEQFF.

Only a few counts were recorded for this clonotype. As DNA, the CDR3 is TGTGCCAGCAGCTTAGGGAGCGGGAGTCCCAGAGGGCAGTTCTTC. This codes for CASSLGSGSPRGQFF. The rearrangement links TRBV6-1 to TRBJ2-1; 8 positions match TRBD2. This CDR3 has 15 amino acids. The junction had 16 bases not matched to a gene; V was cut back by 6 bases and J by 12 bases. Per germline, CDR1 MNHNS and CDR2 SASEGT.

The CDR3 DNA is TGTGCCGTGGGACAGTTCACTGAAGCTTTCTTT. Its protein is CAVGQFTEAFF. J is TRBJ1-1 and V is TRBV27; 7 bases map to TRBD1. The CDR3 spans 11 residues. J lost 4 bases, V lost 11 bases, and 4 bases had no gene match. Germline CDR1 is MNHEY and CDR2 is SMNVEV (reference sequence).

The chain employs TRBV4-1 and TRBJ2-5; D gene uncertain. The V gene's germline CDR1 is MGHRA and CDR2 YSYEKL. Trimming shortened V by 4 bases and J by 1 base, and 10 bases separated the two germline ends. The CDR3 sequence is 14 residues long. This chain's CDR3 is CASSLRQLQETQYF. CDR3 bases: TGCGCCAGCAGCCTCAGACAACTCCAAGAGACCCAGTACTTC.

The chain employs TRBV4-1 and TRBJ2-5, with D possibly matching TRBD2 (6 bases). The germline V gene encodes CDR1 MGHRA and CDR2 YSYEKL. CDR3 length: 15 residues. The V end lost 1 base, the J end lost 1 base, and 10 bases lay between the germline ends. DNA for the CDR3: TGCGCCAGCAGCCAAGTTCGGGACTTCCAAGAGACCCAGTACTTC. This translates into CASSQVRDFQETQYF.

A few counts support this clonotype. J is TRBJ2-6 and V is TRBV4-3; D remains unclear. CDR3 length equals 16 residues. V was clipped by 4 bases and J by 1 base, with 11 bases between them. Germline CDR1 and CDR2: LGHNA and YSLEER. CDR3 loop: CASSPEGNSGANVLTF. The DNA of the CDR3 is TGCGCCAGCAGCCCGGAAGGGAATTCTGGGGCCAACGTCCTGACTTTC.

This clonotype appeared a few times. This chain links TRBV6-1 with TRBJ2-7; D gene ambiguous. The CDR3 length is 12 residues. From germline, CDR1 is MNHNS and CDR2 SASEGT. Trimming stripped 4 bases from V and 7 bases from J, with 11 bases between. The CDR3 sequence is CASSVPLWEQYF. The CDR3 nucleotides are TGTGCCAGCAGTGTCCCCCTATGGGAGCAGTACTTC.